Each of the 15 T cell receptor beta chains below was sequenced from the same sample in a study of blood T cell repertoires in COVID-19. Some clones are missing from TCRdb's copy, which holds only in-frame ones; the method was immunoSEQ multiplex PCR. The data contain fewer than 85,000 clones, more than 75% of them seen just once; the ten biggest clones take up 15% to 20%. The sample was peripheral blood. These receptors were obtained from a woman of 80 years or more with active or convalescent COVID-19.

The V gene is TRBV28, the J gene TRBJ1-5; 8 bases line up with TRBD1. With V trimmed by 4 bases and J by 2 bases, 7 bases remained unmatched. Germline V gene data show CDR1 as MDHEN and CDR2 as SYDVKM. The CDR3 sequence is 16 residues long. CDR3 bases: TGTGCCAGCAGTTCGCACCAGGGGGCTGGCAATCAGCCCCAGCATTTT. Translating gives CASSSHQGAGNQPQHF.

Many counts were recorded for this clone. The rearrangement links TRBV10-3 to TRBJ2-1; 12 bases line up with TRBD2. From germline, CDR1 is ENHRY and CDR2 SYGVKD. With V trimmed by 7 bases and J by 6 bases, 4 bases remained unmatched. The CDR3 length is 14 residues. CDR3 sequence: CAIMASGGGNEQFF. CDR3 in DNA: TGTGCCATCATGGCTAGCGGGGGGGGCAATGAGCAGTTCTTC.

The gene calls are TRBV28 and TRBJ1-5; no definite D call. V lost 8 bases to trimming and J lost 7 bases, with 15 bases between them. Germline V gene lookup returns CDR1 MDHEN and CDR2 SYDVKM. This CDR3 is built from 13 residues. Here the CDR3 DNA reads TGTGCCAGCGAGGGATTGCCCGGACAGCCCCAGCATTTT. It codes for CASEGLPGQPQHF.

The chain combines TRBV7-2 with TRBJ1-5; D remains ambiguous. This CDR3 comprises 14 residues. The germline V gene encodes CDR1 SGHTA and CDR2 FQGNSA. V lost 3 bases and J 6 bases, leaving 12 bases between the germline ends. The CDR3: CASSLMTIGQPQHF. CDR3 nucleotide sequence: TGTGCCAGCAGCTTGATGACAATCGGTCAGCCCCAGCATTTT.

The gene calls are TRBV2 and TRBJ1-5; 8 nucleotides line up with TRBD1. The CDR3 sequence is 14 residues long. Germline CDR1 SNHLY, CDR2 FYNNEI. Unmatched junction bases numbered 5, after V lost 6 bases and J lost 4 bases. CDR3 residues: CASRRGQENQPQHF. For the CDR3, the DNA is TGTGCCAGCAGGCGGGGACAGGAGAATCAGCCCCAGCATTTT. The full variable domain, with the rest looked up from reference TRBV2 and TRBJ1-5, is EPEVTQTPSHQVTQMGQEVILRCVPISNHLYFYWYRQILGQKVEFLVSFYNNEISEKSEIFDDQFSVERPDGSNFTLKIRSTKLEDSAMYFCASRRGQENQPQHFGDGTRLSIL.

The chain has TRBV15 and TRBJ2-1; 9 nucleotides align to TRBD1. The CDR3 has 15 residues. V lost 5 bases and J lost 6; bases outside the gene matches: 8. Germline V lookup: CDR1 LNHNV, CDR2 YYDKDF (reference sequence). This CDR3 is CATSARDRAGNEQFF. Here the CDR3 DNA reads TGTGCCACCAGCGCCCGGGACAGGGCAGGCAATGAGCAGTTCTTC.

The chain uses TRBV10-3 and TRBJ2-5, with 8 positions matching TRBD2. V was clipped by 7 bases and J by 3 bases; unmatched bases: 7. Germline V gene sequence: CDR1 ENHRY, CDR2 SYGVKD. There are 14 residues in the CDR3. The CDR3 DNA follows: TGTGCCATCAAAGTGCAGGGACTAGAAGAGACCCAGTACTTC. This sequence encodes CAIKVQGLEETQYF.

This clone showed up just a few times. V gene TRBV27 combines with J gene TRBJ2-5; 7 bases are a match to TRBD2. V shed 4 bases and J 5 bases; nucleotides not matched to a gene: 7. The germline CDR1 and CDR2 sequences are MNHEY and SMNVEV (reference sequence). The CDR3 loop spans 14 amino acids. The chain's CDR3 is CASSSWEGRETQYF. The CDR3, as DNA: TGTGCCAGCAGTTCATGGGAGGGCAGGGAGACCCAGTACTTC.

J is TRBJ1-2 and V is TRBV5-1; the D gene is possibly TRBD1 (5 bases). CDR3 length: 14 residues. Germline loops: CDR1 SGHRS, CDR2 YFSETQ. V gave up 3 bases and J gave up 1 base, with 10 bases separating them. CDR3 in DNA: TGCGCCAGCAGCTCGACAGCGCTTAACTATGGCTACACCTTC. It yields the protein CASSSTALNYGYTF.

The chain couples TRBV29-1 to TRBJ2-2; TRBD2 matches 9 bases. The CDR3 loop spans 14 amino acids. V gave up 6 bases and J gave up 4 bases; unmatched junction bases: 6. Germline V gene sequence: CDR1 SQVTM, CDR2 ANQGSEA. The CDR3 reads CSVRGGAFTGELFF. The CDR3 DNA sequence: TGCAGCGTCCGCGGGGGGGCCTTCACCGGGGAGCTGTTTTTT.

The CDR3 sequence is CASSRWRSGGINEQFF. The CDR3 DNA sequence: TGTGCCAGCAGCCGGTGGCGGAGCGGGGGTATTAATGAGCAGTTCTTC. J is TRBJ2-1 and V is TRBV5-4, with 8 bases fitting TRBD2. The junction had 13 bases not matched to a gene; V was cut back by 4 bases and J by 7 bases. Germline lookup yields CDR1 SGHNT and CDR2 YYREEE (reference sequence). The CDR3 is 16 amino acids.

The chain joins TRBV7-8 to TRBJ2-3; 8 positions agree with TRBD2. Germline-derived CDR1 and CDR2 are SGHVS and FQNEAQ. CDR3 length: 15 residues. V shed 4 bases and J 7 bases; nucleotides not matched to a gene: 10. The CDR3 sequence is CASSSGGGPLHTQYF. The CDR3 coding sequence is TGTGCCAGCAGCTCCGGCGGGGGGCCACTGCATACGCAGTATTTT. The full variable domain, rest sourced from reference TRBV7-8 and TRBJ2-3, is GAGVSQSPRYKVAKRGQDVALRCDPISGHVSLFWYQQALGQGPEFLTYFQNEAQLDKSGLPSDRFFAERPEGSVSTLKIQRTQQEDSAVYLCASSSGGGPLHTQYFGPGTRLTVL.

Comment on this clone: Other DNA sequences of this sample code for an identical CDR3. The CDR3 bases are TGTGCCAGCAGTTTGGGAGCAACAGATACGCAGTATTTT. Translated, it gives CASSLGATDTQYF. This chain joins TRBV12-3 or TRBV12-4 and TRBJ2-3; tentative D call: TRBD2 (5 bases). V was pared by 3 bases and J by 3 bases, with 7 bases between. This CDR3 is built from 13 residues.

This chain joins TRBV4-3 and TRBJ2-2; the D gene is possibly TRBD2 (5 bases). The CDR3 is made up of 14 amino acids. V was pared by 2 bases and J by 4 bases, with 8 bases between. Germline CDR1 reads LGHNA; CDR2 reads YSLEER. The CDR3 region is CASSQPEVTGELFF. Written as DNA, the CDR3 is TGCGCCAGCAGCCAACCGGAGGTCACCGGGGAGCTGTTTTTT.

The CDR3 loop is CASSITRSYGYTF. CDR3 in DNA: TGTGCCAGTAGTATAACCAGAAGCTATGGCTACACCTTC. This chain uses TRBV19 with TRBJ1-2, with unresolved D. Germline CDR1 is LNHDA and CDR2 is SQIVND (reference sequence). Trimming pared 2 bases from V and 4 bases from J, leaving 8 bases between. The CDR3 is made up of 13 amino acids. Full variable domain (rest looked up from reference TRBV19 and TRBJ1-2): DGGITQSPKYLFRKEGQNVTLSCEQNLNHDAMYWYRQDPGQGLRLIYYSQIVNDFQKGDIAEGYSVSREKKESFPLTVTSAQKNPTAFYLCASSITRSYGYTFGSGTRLTVV.